Below, 28 T cell receptor beta chains from the same sample are listed, as sequenced in a study of T cell responses to AZD1222 COVID-19 vaccine. TCRdb keeps only in-frame clones here, not all; method: immunoSEQ multiplex PCR. This table has more than 65,000 clones, 70% to 80% appearing once. Material: peripheral blood, obtained on day 0 of AZD1222 vaccination. These receptor sequences come from an adult in good health.

The rearrangement uses TRBV28 and TRBJ1-4; TRBD1 might be the D (5 bases). The germline CDR1 and CDR2 sequences are MDHEN and SYDVKM. Trimming shortened V by 2 bases and J by 8 bases, and 6 bases separated the two germline ends. This CDR3 has 12 amino acids. In nucleotides, the CDR3 is TGTGCCAGCAGTTTACGACAGGAAAAACTGTTTTTT. Its protein product is CASSLRQEKLFF.

The CDR3 sequence is CASHRQMGSAFF. Here the CDR3 DNA reads TGTGCCAGTCACCGACAGATGGGGTCCGCTTTCTTT. The chain links TRBV19 to TRBJ1-1; D is possibly TRBD1 (5 bases). The V end lost 8 bases, the J end lost 11 bases, and 18 bases lay between the germline ends. CDR1 is LNHDA, CDR2 SQIVND, per germline (reference sequence). This CDR3 contains 12 residues.

The DNA for the CDR3 is TGTGCCAGCAGCTCACAGAGTTCTAACTATGGCTACACCTTC. Protein sequence: CASSSQSSNYGYTF. The V call is TRBV28, the J call TRBJ1-2, with unresolved D. Per the germline V gene, CDR1 is MDHEN and CDR2 is SYDVKM. This CDR3 region has 14 residues. The ends were cut back, 6 bases at V and 0 bases at J, with 11 bases in the middle.

In its sample, this clone ranks as medium-sized. The V gene is TRBV28, the J gene TRBJ2-5; D unresolved. Trimming removed 4 bases at V and 2 bases at J, with 8 bases between. The CDR3 has 13 amino acids. Germline V gene sequence: CDR1 MDHEN, CDR2 SYDVKM. CDR3 amino acids: CASSSQLQETQYF. DNA of the CDR3: TGTGCCAGCAGTTCGCAACTTCAAGAGACCCAGTACTTC. The full variable domain, with the rest looked up from reference TRBV28 and TRBJ2-5, is DVKVTQSSRYLVKRTGEKVFLECVQDMDHENMFWYRQDPGLGLRLIYFSYDVKMKEKGDIPEGYSVSREKKERFSLILESASTNQTSMYLCASSSQLQETQYFGPGTRLLVL.

In this sample, this clone turned up a few times. V and J are TRBV3-1 (or the pseudogene TRBV3-2) and TRBJ2-7; a weak D match, TRBD2 (6 bases). The CDR3 totals 14 residues. Germline CDR1 is LGHDT and CDR2 is YNNKEL (reference sequence). Trimming removed 3 bases from V and 6 bases from J, with 15 bases in between. The CDR3 region is CASSQGWRGGEQYF. The CDR3 coding sequence is TGTGCCAGCAGCCAGGGCTGGAGGGGTGGCGAGCAGTACTTC.

The V and J genes are TRBV2 and TRBJ2-3; 9 nucleotides agree with TRBD2. V shed 6 bases and J 1 base; nucleotides not matched to a gene: 5. The CDR3 runs to 15 residues. Looked up from germline, CDR1 is SNHLY and CDR2 is FYNNEI. The CDR3 sequence: CASRETSGGTDTQYF. The CDR3 DNA reads TGTGCCAGCAGAGAGACTAGCGGTGGCACAGATACGCAGTATTTT.

V usage is TRBV25-1 and J usage is TRBJ2-6, with D possibly matching TRBD1 (6 bases). V shed 4 bases and J shed 0 bases, with 10 bases lying between them. The CDR3 sequence is 16 residues long. Germline V CDR1 and CDR2: MGHDK, SYGVNS. DNA for the CDR3: TGTGCCAGCAGTGTTAACAGGGACTCTGGGGCCAACGTCCTGACTTTC. Residues: CASSVNRDSGANVLTF.

This clone appeared a few times. The V gene is TRBV28, the J gene TRBJ2-3, with D possibly being TRBD2 (6 bases). V gave up 7 bases and J gave up 0 bases, with 11 bases separating them. There are 14 residues in the CDR3. Per germline, CDR1 MDHEN and CDR2 SYDVKM. The CDR3: CASTGGTSTDTQYF. The CDR3, as DNA: TGTGCCAGCACAGGAGGGACTAGCACAGATACGCAGTATTTT.

This clone was recorded a few times. V is TRBV19 and J is TRBJ2-7; TRBD1 aligns across 10 bases. CDR1 is LNHDA, CDR2 SQIVND, per germline (reference sequence). Trimming cost V 7 bases and J 2 bases; bases outside gene matches: 5. There are 14 residues in the CDR3. The CDR3 protein is CASTPGQGTYEQYF. CDR3 bases: TGTGCCAGTACCCCGGGACAGGGGACCTACGAGCAGTACTTC.

The chain employs TRBV3-1 (or the pseudogene TRBV3-2) and TRBJ2-2, with unresolved D. The V end was cut by 1 base, the J end by 3 bases, with 6 bases between. CDR1 and CDR2 from the germline V gene are LGHDT and YNNKEL (reference sequence). The CDR3 contains 14 residues. CDR3 in amino acids: CASSQALDTGELFF. The CDR3 region has the DNA TGTGCCAGCAGCCAAGCGTTAGACACCGGGGAGCTGTTTTTT.

This clone has a single count. The chain couples TRBV10-3 to TRBJ2-1, with D possibly TRBD2 on 7 matching bases. Trimming took off 8 bases at V and 9 bases at J, with 17 bases between the two ends. The CDR3 length is 13 residues. Germline lookup yields CDR1 ENHRY and CDR2 SYGVKD. The CDR3 DNA sequence: TGTGCCATCTGGGAGGGGGGGGGCGGTGAGCAGTTCTTC. This gives the protein CAIWEGGGGEQFF.

The V and J genes are TRBV7-2 and TRBJ1-6; TRBD1 aligns across 7 bases. Per the germline V gene, CDR1 is SGHTA and CDR2 is FQGNSA. V trimming: 6 bases; J trimming: 13 bases; junction bases outside the gene matches: 12. The CDR3 sequence is 14 residues long. The CDR3 nucleotides are TGTGCCAGCAGTCTTCACCAAGGGGGCATGCCCCTCCACTTT. Translating gives CASSLHQGGMPLHF.

The sample holds a few counts of this clone. The J gene is TRBJ2-1, the V gene TRBV7-2; unclear D gene. V was clipped by 3 bases and J by 11 bases, with 8 bases between them. The germline gives CDR1 SGHTA, CDR2 FQGNSA. The length of the CDR3 is 11 residues. This CDR3 reads CASSFLLQQFF. In DNA form, the CDR3 reads TGTGCCAGCAGCTTCTTGTTACAGCAGTTCTTC.

This clone was observed a few times. V and J are TRBV10-2 and TRBJ2-7; weak D call: TRBD2 (6 bases). This CDR3 comprises 12 residues. CDR1 is WSHSY and CDR2 is SAAADI in the germline V gene. Trimming took off 2 bases at V and 7 bases at J, with 9 bases between the two ends. The CDR3 sequence: CASSEMTREQYF. CDR3 DNA sequence: TGCGCCAGCAGTGAGATGACTAGGGAGCAGTACTTC.

The gene calls are TRBV9 and TRBJ2-1, with D perhaps given as TRBD1 or TRBD2 (6 bases each). With 0 bases removed from V and 4 bases from J, the gap between germline ends came to 11 bases. CDR1 and CDR2 from the germline V gene are SGDLS and YYNGEE. The CDR3 sequence is 15 residues long. The DNA for the CDR3 is TGTGCCAGCAGCGTAGCAGGGGCGGGGTACAATGAGCAGTTCTTC. Translated: CASSVAGAGYNEQFF.

The chain joins TRBV6-1 to TRBJ1-1, with a weak D call TRBD1 (5 bases). From germline, CDR1 is MNHNS and CDR2 SASEGT. The length of the CDR3 is 14 residues. Between the trimmed V and J ends, which lost 3 bases and 0 bases, there was a span of 8 bases. In DNA, the CDR3 is TGTGCCAGCAGTGACCAGGGCATGAACACTGAAGCTTTCTTT. It encodes CASSDQGMNTEAFF.

The chain has TRBV28 and TRBJ1-6; D unclear. Looked up from germline, CDR1 is MDHEN and CDR2 is SYDVKM. This CDR3 spans 14 amino acids. Deletions cut 3 bases from V and 4 bases from J, with 7 bases between. The CDR3 loop reads CASSLMSYNSPLHF. CDR3 sequence (DNA): TGTGCCAGCAGTTTGATGTCGTATAATTCACCCCTCCACTTT.

The rearrangement uses TRBV2 and TRBJ1-2; 8 positions match TRBD1. Germline assignment: CDR1 SNHLY and CDR2 FYNNEI. The CDR3 extends over 14 amino acids. Trimming cost V 5 bases and J 4 bases; bases outside gene matches: 6. The CDR3 spells CASSPPTGAYGYTF. DNA for the CDR3: TGTGCCAGCAGTCCTCCGACAGGGGCCTATGGCTACACCTTC.

This clone was seen just once. This sequence joins TRBV11-2 and TRBJ1-2; maybe TRBD1 (6 bases). Trimming left V 5 bases short and J 4 bases short, with 23 bases between. The V gene's germline CDR1 is SGHAT and CDR2 FQNNGV. This CDR3 region has 17 residues. The CDR3 DNA sequence: TGTGCCAGCAGCACTTTCAGGAGGGCAGGGGTCCGCTATGGCTACACCTTC. Protein product: CASSTFRRAGVRYGYTF.

The chain uses TRBV12-3 or TRBV12-4 and TRBJ1-1; D is uncertain. The CDR3 extends over 13 amino acids. Trimming stripped 7 bases from V and 5 bases from J, with 14 bases between. CDR3 loop: CASNQDTNTEAFF. The DNA of the CDR3 is TGTGCCAGCAATCAAGACACGAATACTGAAGCTTTCTTT.

V and J are TRBV5-1 and TRBJ2-7; 8 nucleotides agree with TRBD1. This CDR3 spans 15 amino acids. Germline CDR1 is SGHRS and CDR2 is YFSETQ. After removal of 3 bases from V and 5 bases from J, the junction contained 10 bases not matched to a gene. The CDR3 DNA reads as TGCGCCAGCAGCTCGAAAACAGGGGGTAACAACGAGCAGTACTTC. Its translation is CASSSKTGGNNEQYF.

In its sample, this clone was seen a few times. The chain joins TRBV30 to TRBJ1-6; D is possibly TRBD1 (5 bases). The CDR3 sequence is 14 residues long. Germline CDR1 is GTSNPN and CDR2 is SVGIG (reference sequence). V was shortened by 2 bases and J by 8 bases, with 13 bases between the two germline ends. This CDR3 reads CAWSLQGNHSPLHF. The CDR3 coding sequence is TGTGCCTGGAGTCTCCAGGGTAACCATTCACCCCTCCACTTT.

This chain joins TRBV12-3 or TRBV12-4 and TRBJ2-3; no clear D gene. Trimming pared 4 bases from V and 4 bases from J, leaving 9 bases between. CDR3 length equals 13 residues. In DNA, the CDR3 is TGTGCCAGCAGTTCCGTAGCCCCAGATACGCAGTATTTT. Amino acids: CASSSVAPDTQYF.

The chain employs TRBV11-2 and TRBJ2-1, with D maybe TRBD2 (6 bases). Trimming cost V 2 bases and J 3 bases, with 11 bases left between them. CDR1 is SGHAT and CDR2 is FQNNGV in the germline V gene. This CDR3 region has 15 residues. The CDR3 DNA follows: TGTGCCAGCAGCTTATTTGGTAGCGGCTACAATGAGCAGTTCTTC. Translated, it gives CASSLFGSGYNEQFF.

This chain uses TRBV3-1 (or the pseudogene TRBV3-2) with TRBJ2-6; 7 bases match TRBD1. With V trimmed by 4 bases and J by 4 bases, 7 bases remained unmatched. Germline V gene data show CDR1 as LGHDT and CDR2 as YNNKEL (reference sequence). CDR3 length: 16 residues. The CDR3 sequence is CASSLLTGIGANVLTF. The CDR3 DNA is TGTGCCAGCAGCCTCTTGACAGGGATCGGGGCCAACGTCCTGACTTTC.

V is TRBV2 and J is TRBJ1-2; 7 bases line up with TRBD1. Germline V gives CDR1 SNHLY, CDR2 FYNNEI. The CDR3 covers 12 residues. Trimming took 7 bases from V and 8 from J; bases not matched to a gene: 7. In DNA, the CDR3 is TGTGCCAGCAAGGGGGCGAGCACGGGCTACACCTTC. This encodes CASKGASTGYTF.

This chain links TRBV11-2 with TRBJ1-2; D may be TRBD1 (6 bases). The CDR3 consists of 11 residues. V gave up 5 bases and J gave up 7 bases, with 8 bases separating them. Germline V gene data show CDR1 as SGHAT and CDR2 as FQNNGV. The CDR3 spells CASSPGVGYTF. The CDR3 DNA follows: TGTGCCAGCAGCCCAGGGGTTGGCTACACCTTC.

This rearrangement joins TRBV5-1 to TRBJ2-1; D uncertain. V gave up 4 bases and J gave up 6 bases, with 8 bases separating them. CDR1 and CDR2 (germline): SGHRS, YFSETQ. This CDR3 is built from 12 residues. The CDR3 bases are TGCGCCAGCAGCCACCAGGCCAATGAGCAGTTCTTC. The encoded protein is CASSHQANEQFF. The full variable domain, its missing parts supplied by reference TRBV5-1 and TRBJ2-1, is KAGVTQTPRYLIKTRGQQVTLSCSPISGHRSVSWYQQTPGQGLQFLFEYFSETQRNKGNFPGRFSGRQFSNSRSEMNVSTLELGDSALYLCASSHQANEQFFGPGTRLTVL.